This is a list of T cell receptor beta chains from one sample in a study of T cell responses to AZD1222 COVID-19 vaccine. Clones were read by immunoSEQ multiplex PCR, and TCRdb kept only the in-frame ones, dropping some. Here the sample spans under 200,000 clones, 88% being singletons. Here the sequenced sample was peripheral blood, taken 28 days after the second AZD1222 dose. These receptors all stem from an adult who received the AZD1222 COVID-19 vaccine. Each CDR3 is given with its conserved first and last residue. A D gene is named only where the DNA matches it firmly. A clone size is listed for some rows: how often the clone was seen (once, few, many), or a class if it is expanded.

TRBV15	TRBJ2-1	.	.	TGTGCCACCAGCCCCCGGGCTGACAATGAGCAGTTCTTC	CATSPRADNEQFF
TRBV9	TRBJ2-7	.	.	TGTGCCAGCAGCGTAGTACCGGGAGACTACGAGCAGTACTTC	CASSVVPGDYEQYF
TRBV7-8	TRBJ2-7	TRBD2	.	TGTGCCAGCAGCTTAGCAGGACTAGCGGGAGAGGGCGAGCAGTACTTC	CASSLAGLAGEGEQYF
TRBV11-2	TRBJ1-6	.	.	TGTGCCAGCAGACCGACCGGGACCCTAGGTTCACCCCTCCACTTT	CASRPTGTLGSPLHF
TRBV11-3	TRBJ2-2	TRBD2	once	TGTGCCAGCAGCCCCAGAGACTCCTCGGGGGGAAACACCGGGGAGCTGTTTTTT	CASSPRDSSGGNTGELFF
TRBV6-2/TRBV6-3	TRBJ2-1	.	.	TGTGCCAGCAGTTACTCGGACCGGGGTGATAATGAGCAGTTCTTC	CASSYSDRGDNEQFF
TRBV6-5	TRBJ1-4	TRBD1	.	TGTGCCAGCAGGCTCAGGGGGGACCTTAATGAAAAACTGTTTTTT	CASRLRGDLNEKLFF
TRBV6-1	TRBJ2-7	.	.	TGTGCCAGCAGTGAAGCGCTGGGGGCCCCAGGGTACGAGCAGTACTTC	CASSEALGAPGYEQYF
TRBV7-2	TRBJ2-1	.	.	TGTGCCAGCAGCTTACCCGCCCAAGCACGGGAGCAGTTCTTC	CASSLPAQAREQFF
TRBV5-1	TRBJ2-7	.	.	TGCGCCAGCAGCTTGGTTCCGGGAAACTACGAGCAGTACTTC	CASSLVPGNYEQYF
TRBV28	TRBJ2-7	TRBD1	.	TGTGCCAGCAGTTCCACAGGGGACGAGCAGTACTTC	CASSSTGDEQYF
TRBV11-3	TRBJ2-7	.	.	TGTGCCAGCAGCCTTTCCCTAGGGGAGCAGTACTTC	CASSLSLGEQYF
TRBV28	TRBJ2-7	.	.	TGTGCCAGCAGGGGGGACGGAACCTACGAGCAGTACTTC	CASRGDGTYEQYF
TRBV19	TRBJ2-1	TRBD2	.	TGTGCCAGTACTCCCAGCGGGATTCGGAATGAGCAGTTCTTC	CASTPSGIRNEQFF
TRBV10-3	TRBJ1-1	.	.	TGTGCCATCAAGTTGAACACTGAAGCTTTCTTT	CAIKLNTEAFF
TRBV27	TRBJ2-7	.	.	TGTGCCAGCAGTTTATTTGACTCCTACGAGCAGTACTTC	CASSLFDSYEQYF
TRBV11-2	TRBJ1-1	.	.	TGTGCCGGGCAGGCGATGAACACTGAAGCTTTCTTT	CAGQAMNTEAFF
TRBV10-1	TRBJ1-5	.	few	TGCGCCAGCAGTGTCCAGAGGAGGGGGTGGGATAGCAATCAGCCCCAGCATTTT	CASSVQRRGWDSNQPQHF
TRBV19	TRBJ2-2	.	.	TGTGCCAGTAGACCCACAGGGCCGGGCACCGGGGAGCTGTTTTTT	CASRPTGPGTGELFF